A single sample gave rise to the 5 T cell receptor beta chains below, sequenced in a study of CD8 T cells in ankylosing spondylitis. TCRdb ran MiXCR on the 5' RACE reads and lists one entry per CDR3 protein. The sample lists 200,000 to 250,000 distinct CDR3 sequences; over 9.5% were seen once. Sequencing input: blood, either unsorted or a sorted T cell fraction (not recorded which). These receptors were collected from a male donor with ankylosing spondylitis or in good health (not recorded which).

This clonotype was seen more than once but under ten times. The CDR3 region is CASRFSRGGNTEAFF. The CDR3 DNA reads TGTGCCAGCAGATTTTCCAGGGGCGGGAACACTGAAGCTTTCTTT. The chain joins TRBV5-4 to TRBJ1-1, with D possibly being TRBD1 (6 bases). Germline V lookup: CDR1 SGHNT, CDR2 YYREEE (reference sequence). This CDR3 contains 15 residues. Deletions cut 5 bases from V and 1 base from J, with 15 bases between.

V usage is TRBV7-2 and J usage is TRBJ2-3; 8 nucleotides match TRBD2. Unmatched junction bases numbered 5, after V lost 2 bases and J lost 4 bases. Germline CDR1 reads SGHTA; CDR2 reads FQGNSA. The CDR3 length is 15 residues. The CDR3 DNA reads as TGTGCCAGCAGCTTATCAGGCGGGGGGCCAGATACGCAGTATTTT. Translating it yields CASSLSGGGPDTQYF.

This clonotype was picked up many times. The CDR3: CASSPIMRTGGADTQYF. The CDR3 DNA is TGTGCCAGCTCACCGATAATGCGGACAGGAGGGGCAGATACGCAGTATTTT. The V and J genes are TRBV18 and TRBJ2-3; a weak D match, TRBD1 (7 bases). The ends were cut back, 3 bases at V and 4 bases at J, with 20 bases in the middle. Germline CDR1 KGHSH, CDR2 LQKENI. The CDR3 is made up of 17 amino acids.

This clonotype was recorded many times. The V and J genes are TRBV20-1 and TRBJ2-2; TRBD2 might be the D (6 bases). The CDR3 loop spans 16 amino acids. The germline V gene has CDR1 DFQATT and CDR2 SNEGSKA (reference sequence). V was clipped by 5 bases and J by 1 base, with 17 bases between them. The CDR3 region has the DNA TGCAGTGCTGCCTCTGGGCCGGGGGTGAACACCGGGGAGCTGTTTTTT. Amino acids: CSAASGPGVNTGELFF.

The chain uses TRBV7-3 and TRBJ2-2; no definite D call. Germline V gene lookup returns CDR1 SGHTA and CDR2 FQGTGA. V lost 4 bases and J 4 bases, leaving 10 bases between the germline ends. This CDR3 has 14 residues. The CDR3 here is CASSYHRATGELFF. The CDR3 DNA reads TGTGCCAGCAGCTACCATCGCGCCACCGGGGAGCTGTTTTTT. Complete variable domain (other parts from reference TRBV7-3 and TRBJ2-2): GAGVSQTPSNKVTEKGKYVELRCDPISGHTALYWYRQSLGQGPEFLIYFQGTGAADDSGLPNDRFFAVRPEGSVSTLKIQRTERGDSAVYLCASSYHRATGELFFGEGSRLTVL.